The TCR beta chain under discussion was sequenced for a study of graft-versus-host responses after intestinal transplantation. On the study more broadly: Grafts that recipients had were multivisceral, liver-intestinal, or isolated intestinal transplants. Anti-thymocyte globulin served as induction for all recipients, who then took tacrolimus and steroids for two to three years. Whole-study results and caveats: The highest levels of circulating GvH clones went along with early declines in HvG clones after transplant. Analysis identified GvH clones in recipient marrow, with some appearing first in ileum or blood.

V was pared by 6 bases and J by 0 bases, with 9 bases between. The CDR3 runs 13 residues. Germline CDR1 MNHNY, CDR2 SVGAGI (reference sequence). With regard to this clone: Its antigen is as yet unknown.

Clones were read by immunoSEQ multiplex PCR, and TCRdb kept only the in-frame ones, dropping some. In the table there are around 100,000 clones, roughly 87% of which are singletons. V and J are TRBV6-6 and TRBJ2-7; D is unresolved. Sequences were derived from unstimulated CD4+ T cells sorted from spleen or lymph node cells, sampled before intestinal transplant. The TCR was taken from a human donor who received an intestinal transplant. The CDR3, as DNA: TGTGCCAGCAGGGGCAGAAACTCCTACGAGCAGTACTTC. This translates into CASRGRNSYEQYF.